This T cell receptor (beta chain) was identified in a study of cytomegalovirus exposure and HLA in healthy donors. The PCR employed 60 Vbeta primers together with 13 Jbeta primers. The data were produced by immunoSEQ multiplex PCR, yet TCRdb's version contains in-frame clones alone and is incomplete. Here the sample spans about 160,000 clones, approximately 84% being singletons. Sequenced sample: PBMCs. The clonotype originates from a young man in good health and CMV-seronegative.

In DNA form, the CDR3 reads TGTGCCAGCAGCCAAGACCGGGGCCAAGAGACCCAGTACTTC. Translated, it gives CASSQDRGQETQYF. The chain employs TRBV4-2 and TRBJ2-5, with D possibly matching TRBD2 (5 bases). Deletions cut 0 bases from V and 1 base from J, with 6 bases between. The germline CDR1 and CDR2 sequences are LGHNA and YNFKEQ. CDR3 size: 14 residues.